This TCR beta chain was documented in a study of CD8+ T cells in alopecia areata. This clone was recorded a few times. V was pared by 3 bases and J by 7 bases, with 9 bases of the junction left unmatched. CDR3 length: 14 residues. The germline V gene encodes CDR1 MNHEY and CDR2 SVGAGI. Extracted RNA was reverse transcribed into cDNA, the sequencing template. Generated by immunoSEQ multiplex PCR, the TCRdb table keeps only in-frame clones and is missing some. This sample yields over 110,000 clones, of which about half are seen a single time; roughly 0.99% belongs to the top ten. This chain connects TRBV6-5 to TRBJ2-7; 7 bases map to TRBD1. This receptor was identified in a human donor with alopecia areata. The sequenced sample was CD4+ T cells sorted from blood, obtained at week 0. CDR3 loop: CASSYILGGGEQYF. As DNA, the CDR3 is TGTGCCAGCAGTTATATCTTAGGGGGCGGTGAGCAGTACTTC.